This T cell receptor beta chain was recovered during a study of cytomegalovirus exposure and HLA in healthy donors. In the study overall: Later analysis reported that the 110 or so validation repertoires shared the platform of the 650 to 700 first-cohort repertoires. Study-level findings and limits: A few CMV-associated chains were confirmed in vitro to be specific for CMV antigens. Reports described diagnosis of cytomegalovirus status by the classifier as highly specific and sensitive. Researchers counted roughly 160 TCR beta chains as cytomegalovirus-associated.

Note on this clone: Its specificity is unknown.

The CDR3 is made up of 13 amino acids. Trimming removed 6 bases from V and 3 bases from J; junction bases left unmatched: 3. Germline loops: CDR1 KGHSH, CDR2 LQKENI. Sequenced by immunoSEQ multiplex PCR; TCRdb stores in-frame clones only, minus some. The sample has roughly 150,000 clones, 88% seen once; the top ten hold 2.5% to 3%. The sequenced sample consisted of PBMCs. The rearrangement joins TRBV18 to TRBJ1-1; 8 bases line up with TRBD1. The sequence was collected from a young man in good health and CMV-seronegative. CDR3 protein: CASSPGQDTEAFF. CDR3 DNA sequence: TGTGCCAGCTCTCCGGGACAGGACACTGAAGCTTTCTTT.